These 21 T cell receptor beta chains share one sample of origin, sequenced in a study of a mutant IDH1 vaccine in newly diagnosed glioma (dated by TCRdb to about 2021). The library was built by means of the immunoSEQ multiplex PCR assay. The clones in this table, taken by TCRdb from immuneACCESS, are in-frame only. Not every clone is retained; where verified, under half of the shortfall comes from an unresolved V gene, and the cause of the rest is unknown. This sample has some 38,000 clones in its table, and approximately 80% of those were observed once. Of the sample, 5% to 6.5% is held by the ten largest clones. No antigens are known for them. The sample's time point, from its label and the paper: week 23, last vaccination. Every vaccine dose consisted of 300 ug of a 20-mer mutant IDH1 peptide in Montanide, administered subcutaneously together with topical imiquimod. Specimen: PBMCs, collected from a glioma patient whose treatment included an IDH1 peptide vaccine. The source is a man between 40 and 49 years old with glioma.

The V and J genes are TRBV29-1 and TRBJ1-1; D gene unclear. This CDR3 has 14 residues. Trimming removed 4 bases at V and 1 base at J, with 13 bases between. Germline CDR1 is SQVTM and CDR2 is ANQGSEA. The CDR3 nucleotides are TGCAGCGTTGTAGAGGCTCGGGGGAACACTGAAGCTTTCTTT. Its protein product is CSVVEARGNTEAFF.

CDR3 loop: CASGLVAGNEQFF. The CDR3 nucleotides read TGTGCTAGTGGTTTGGTTGCGGGGAATGAGCAGTTCTTC. The chain links TRBV12-5 to TRBJ2-1; the D gene is possibly TRBD2 (6 bases). Germline V lookup: CDR1 LGHNT, CDR2 FRNRAP. The CDR3 is 13 residues long. The V gene lost 0 bases and the J gene lost 7 bases, with 7 bases spanning the gap.

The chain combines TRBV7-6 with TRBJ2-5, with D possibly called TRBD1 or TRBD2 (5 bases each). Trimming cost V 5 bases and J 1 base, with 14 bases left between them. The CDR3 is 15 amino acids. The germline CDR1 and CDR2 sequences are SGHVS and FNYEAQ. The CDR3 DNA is TGTGCCAGCAGCCTGACCGGGGCGGTCCAAGAGACCCAGTACTTC. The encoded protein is CASSLTGAVQETQYF.

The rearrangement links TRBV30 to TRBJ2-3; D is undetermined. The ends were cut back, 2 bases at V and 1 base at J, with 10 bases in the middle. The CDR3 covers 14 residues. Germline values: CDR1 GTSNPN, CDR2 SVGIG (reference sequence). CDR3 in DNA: TGTGCCTGGAGTTCGAGTCGAGGCACAGATACGCAGTATTTT. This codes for CAWSSSRGTDTQYF.

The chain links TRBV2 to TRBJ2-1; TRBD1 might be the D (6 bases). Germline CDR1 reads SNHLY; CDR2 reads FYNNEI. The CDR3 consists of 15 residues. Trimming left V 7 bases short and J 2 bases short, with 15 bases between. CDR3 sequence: CASKRRDTAYNEQFF. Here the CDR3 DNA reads TGTGCCAGCAAGCGCCGGGACACCGCCTACAATGAGCAGTTCTTC.

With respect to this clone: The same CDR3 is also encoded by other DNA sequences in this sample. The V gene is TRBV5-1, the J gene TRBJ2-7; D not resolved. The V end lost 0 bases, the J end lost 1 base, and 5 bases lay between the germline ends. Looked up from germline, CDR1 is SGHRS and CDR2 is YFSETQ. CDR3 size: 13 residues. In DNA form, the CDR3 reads TGCGCCAGCAGCTTGGGACGATCCTACGAGCAGTACTTC. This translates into CASSLGRSYEQYF.

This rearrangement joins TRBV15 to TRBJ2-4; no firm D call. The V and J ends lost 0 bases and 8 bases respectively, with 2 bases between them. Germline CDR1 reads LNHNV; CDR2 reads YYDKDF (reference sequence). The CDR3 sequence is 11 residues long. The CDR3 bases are TGTGCCACCAGCAGAGATGACATTCAGTACTTC. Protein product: CATSRDDIQYF.

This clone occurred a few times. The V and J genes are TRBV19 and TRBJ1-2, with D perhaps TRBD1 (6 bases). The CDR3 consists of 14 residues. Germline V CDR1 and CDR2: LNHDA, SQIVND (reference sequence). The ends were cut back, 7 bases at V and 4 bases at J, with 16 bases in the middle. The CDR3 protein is CASTSLTGIYGYTF. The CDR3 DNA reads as TGTGCCAGTACAAGTTTAACAGGGATCTATGGCTACACCTTC.

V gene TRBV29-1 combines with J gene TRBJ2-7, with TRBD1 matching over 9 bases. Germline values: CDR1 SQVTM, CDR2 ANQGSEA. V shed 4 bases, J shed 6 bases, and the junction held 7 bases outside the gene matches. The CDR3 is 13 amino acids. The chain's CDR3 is CSVGTGEFGEQYF. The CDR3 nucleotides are TGCAGCGTTGGGACAGGGGAGTTCGGCGAGCAGTACTTC.

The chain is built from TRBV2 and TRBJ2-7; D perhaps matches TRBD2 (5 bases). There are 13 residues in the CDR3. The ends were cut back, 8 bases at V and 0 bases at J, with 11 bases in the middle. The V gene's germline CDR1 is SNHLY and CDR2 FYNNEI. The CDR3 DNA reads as TGTGCCAGCTGGTGGGAGACCTCCTACGAGCAGTACTTC. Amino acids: CASWWETSYEQYF.

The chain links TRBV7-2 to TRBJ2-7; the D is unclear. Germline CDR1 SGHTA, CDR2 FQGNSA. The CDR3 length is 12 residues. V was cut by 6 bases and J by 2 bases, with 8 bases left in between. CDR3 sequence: CASSPDTYEQYF. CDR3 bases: TGTGCCAGCAGTCCCGACACCTACGAGCAGTACTTC. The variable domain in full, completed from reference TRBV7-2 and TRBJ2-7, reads GAGVSQSPSNKVTEKGKDVELRCDPISGHTALYWYRQSLGQGLEFLIYFQGNSAPDKSGLPSDRFSAERTGGSVSTLTIQRTQQEDSAVYLCASSPDTYEQYFGPGTRLTVT.

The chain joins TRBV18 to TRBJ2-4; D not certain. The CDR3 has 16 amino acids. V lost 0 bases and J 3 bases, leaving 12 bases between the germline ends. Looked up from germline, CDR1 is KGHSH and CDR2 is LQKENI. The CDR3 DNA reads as TGTGCCAGCTCACCACCGGCCCAGGTGGTCAAAAACATTCAGTACTTC. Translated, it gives CASSPPAQVVKNIQYF.

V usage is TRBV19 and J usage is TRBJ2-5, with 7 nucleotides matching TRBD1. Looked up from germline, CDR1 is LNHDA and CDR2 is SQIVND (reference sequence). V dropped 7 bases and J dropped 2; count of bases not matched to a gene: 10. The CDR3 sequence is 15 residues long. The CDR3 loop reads CASTPGQRSQETQYF. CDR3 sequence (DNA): TGTGCCAGTACCCCGGGACAGAGGTCACAAGAGACCCAGTACTTC.

The CDR3 protein is CASSLVDRAQETQYF. DNA of the CDR3: TGTGCCAGCAGCTTAGTGGACAGGGCCCAAGAGACCCAGTACTTC. The chain employs TRBV7-2 and TRBJ2-5, with 8 bases aligning to TRBD1. The CDR3 runs to 15 residues. The V and J ends lost 1 base and 1 base, in that order; junction bases with no gene match: 2. CDR1 is SGHTA and CDR2 is FQGNSA in the germline V gene. The full variable domain, its missing parts supplied by reference TRBV7-2 and TRBJ2-5, is GAGVSQSPSNKVTEKGKDVELRCDPISGHTALYWYRQSLGQGLEFLIYFQGNSAPDKSGLPSDRFSAERTGGSVSTLTIQRTQQEDSAVYLCASSLVDRAQETQYFGPGTRLLVL.

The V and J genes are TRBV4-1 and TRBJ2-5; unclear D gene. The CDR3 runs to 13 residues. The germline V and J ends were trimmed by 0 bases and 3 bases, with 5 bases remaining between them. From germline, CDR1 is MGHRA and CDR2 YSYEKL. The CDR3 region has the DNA TGCGCCAGCAGCCAAGATATAGAAGAGACCCAGTACTTC. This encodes CASSQDIEETQYF.

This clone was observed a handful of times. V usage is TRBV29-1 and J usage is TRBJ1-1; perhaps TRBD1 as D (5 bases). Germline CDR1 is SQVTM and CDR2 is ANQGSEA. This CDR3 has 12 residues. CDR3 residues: CGASRANTEAFF. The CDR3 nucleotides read TGCGGGGCGAGTAGGGCGAACACTGAAGCTTTCTTT.

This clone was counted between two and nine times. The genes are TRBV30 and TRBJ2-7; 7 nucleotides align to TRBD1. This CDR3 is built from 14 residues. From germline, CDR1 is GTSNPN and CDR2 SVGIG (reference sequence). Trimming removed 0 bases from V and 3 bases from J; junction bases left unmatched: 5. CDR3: CAWSVLRQGYEQYF. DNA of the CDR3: TGTGCCTGGAGTGTACTAAGACAGGGCTACGAGCAGTACTTC.

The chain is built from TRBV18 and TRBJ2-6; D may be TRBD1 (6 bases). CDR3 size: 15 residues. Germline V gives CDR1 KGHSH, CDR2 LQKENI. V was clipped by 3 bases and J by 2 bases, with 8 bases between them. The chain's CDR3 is CASSPYRAGANVLTF. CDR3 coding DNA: TGTGCCAGCTCACCCTACAGGGCTGGGGCCAACGTCCTGACTTTC.

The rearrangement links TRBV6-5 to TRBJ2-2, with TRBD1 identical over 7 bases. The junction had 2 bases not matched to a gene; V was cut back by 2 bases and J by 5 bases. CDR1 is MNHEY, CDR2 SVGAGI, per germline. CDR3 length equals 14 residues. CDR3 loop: CASSYQGETGELFF. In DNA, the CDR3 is TGTGCCAGCAGTTACCAGGGGGAAACCGGGGAGCTGTTTTTT.

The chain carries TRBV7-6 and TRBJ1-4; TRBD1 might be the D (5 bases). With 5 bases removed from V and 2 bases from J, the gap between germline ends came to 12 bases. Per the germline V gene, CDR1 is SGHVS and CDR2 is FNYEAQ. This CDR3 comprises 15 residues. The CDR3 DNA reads TGTGCCAGCAGCCCAGGCGGGGGTACTAATGAAAAACTGTTTTTT. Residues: CASSPGGGTNEKLFF.

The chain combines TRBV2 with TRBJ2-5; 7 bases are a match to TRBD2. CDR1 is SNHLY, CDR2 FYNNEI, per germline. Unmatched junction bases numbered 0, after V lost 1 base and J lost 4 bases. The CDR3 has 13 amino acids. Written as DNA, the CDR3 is TGTGCCAGCAGTGAAGGACTAGCAGAGACCCAGTACTTC. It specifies CASSEGLAETQYF.